This T cell receptor beta chain was captured in a study of OX40 agonist ivuxolimab in advanced cancers. Study overall: While on treatment, patients had intravenous ivuxolimab at 0.01 to 10 mg/kg every 2 weeks. Findings of the study overall: Averaged across samples, CD8+ T cells carried more expanded clones than CD4+ did. The CD4+ and CD8+ T cells in the blood had expanded clonally by week 6 at 0.1 to 3.0 mg/kg.

The CDR3 is 14 residues long. CDR1 SGHRS and CDR2 YFSETQ come from the germline V gene. V dropped 0 bases and J dropped 3 bases, with 9 bases sitting between them. Repertoires were generated with immunoSEQ multiplex PCR, while TCRdb's copy carries only in-frame clones and drops some. The sample yields around 54,000 clones, 91% seen once. Comment on this clone: What it recognizes is unknown.

Autoimmune disease history or systemic immunosuppression excluded patients. The chain carries TRBV5-1 and TRBJ1-2; D perhaps matches TRBD1 (5 bases). This specimen was CD4+ or CD8+ T cells sorted from blood, taken in a trial of the OX40 agonist ivuxolimab. This receptor was obtained from an adult with an advanced solid tumor such as melanoma, head and neck, liver or kidney cancer. As DNA, the CDR3 is TGCGCCAGCAGCTTGGCCGGGGGATACTATGGCTACACCTTC. Its protein product is CASSLAGGYYGYTF.